This T cell receptor beta chain was sequenced during a study of early T cells in non-severe SARS-CoV-2 infection. The overall study: The authors sequenced bulk RNA from unsorted whole blood, leaving chains unpaired.

The CDR3 sequence is 18 residues long. Germline CDR1 SGHRS, CDR2 YFSETQ. V trimming: 1 base; J trimming: 2 bases; junction bases outside the gene matches: 11. Study-level findings and limits: Private and CD4 specificities were missed by VDJdb matching, which favored anti-spike CD8 responses.

With regard to this clonotype: The target antigen is unknown.

As part of library construction, unique molecular identifiers were attached to individual cDNA molecules. TCRdb reprocessed the 5' RACE reads with MiXCR, giving one entry per CDR3 protein. Of 25,000 to 40,000 distinct CDR3 sequences in the sample, about 4.3% were seen once. The source is an adult who was a healthcare worker with PCR-confirmed SARS-CoV-2 infection or an uninfected control (not recorded which). This chain joins TRBV5-1 and TRBJ2-3, with 9 positions matching TRBD2. Sequencing input: whole blood. DNA for the CDR3: TGCGCCAGCAGCTTGTTGGGTCTAGCGGGGTCCTACACAGATACGCAGTATTTT. Translation gives CASSLLGLAGSYTDTQYF.